The 8 T cell receptor beta chains presented below share a single source sample, sequenced in a study of follicular helper T cells after annual influenza vaccination. The sample's time point: 2015-2016 season, pre-vaccination. TCRdb's copy holds only in-frame clones and misses some; the assay was immunoSEQ multiplex PCR. Among more than 9,000 clones listed, roughly 80% were seen once. The specimen was CXCR5+ CD38- circulating T follicular helper cells from blood, collected on the day of influenza vaccination. Subset described: circulating Tfh, non-naive CD4+CXCR5+PD-1+ (ICOS+CD38+ or ICOS-CD38-). Receptors were obtained from an adult who received the influenza vaccine.

The CDR3 reads CASSQGVDRGQYEKLFF. CDR3 nucleotides: TGCGCCAGCAGCCAAGGGGTGGACAGGGGGCAGTATGAAAAACTGTTTTTT. The V gene is TRBV4-3, the J gene TRBJ1-4, with 11 bases matching TRBD1. This CDR3 contains 17 residues. Trimming took 1 base from V and 6 from J; bases not matched to a gene: 7. Germline V gene data show CDR1 as LGHNA and CDR2 as YSLEER.

The chain carries TRBV28 and TRBJ1-4, with a weak D call TRBD1 (5 bases). From germline, CDR1 is MDHEN and CDR2 SYDVKM. This CDR3 contains 15 residues. Trimming took off 5 bases at V and 8 bases at J, with 18 bases between the two ends. This CDR3 reads CASSALRDAGEKLFF. The CDR3 DNA reads TGTGCCAGCAGTGCTCTCCGGGACGCGGGCGAAAAACTGTTTTTT. The full variable domain, with the rest looked up from reference TRBV28 and TRBJ1-4, is DVKVTQSSRYLVKRTGEKVFLECVQDMDHENMFWYRQDPGLGLRLIYFSYDVKMKEKGDIPEGYSVSREKKERFSLILESASTNQTSMYLCASSALRDAGEKLFFGSGTQLSVL.

This clone was detected once. As DNA, the CDR3 is TGTGCCAGTAGTAATGAGGACAGAAATCAGCCCCAGCATTTT. Residues: CASSNEDRNQPQHF. This chain links TRBV19 with TRBJ1-5; TRBD1 is a possible D gene (6 bases). V shed 4 bases and J shed 4 bases, with 11 bases lying between them. Germline V gene sequence: CDR1 LNHDA, CDR2 SQIVND (reference sequence). The CDR3 loop spans 14 amino acids.

The chain is built from TRBV29-1 and TRBJ1-3; 11 positions agree with TRBD1. V trimming: 6 bases; J trimming: 1 base; junction bases outside the gene matches: 2. This CDR3 is built from 14 residues. Germline CDR1 reads SQVTM; CDR2 reads ANQGSEA. The CDR3 protein is CSVGQGASGNTIYF. The CDR3 DNA reads TGCAGCGTCGGACAGGGGGCGTCTGGAAACACCATATATTTT.

As concerns this clone: Its ends do not fully match the called genes, so a read error is possible. This chain connects TRBV2 to TRBJ2-1; no clear D gene. The V gene's germline CDR1 is SNHLY and CDR2 FYNNEI. The length of the CDR3 is 10 residues. CDR3 sequence (DNA): TGTGCCAGCAGGTGGGATGTATTGGTCTTC. Its protein product is CASRWDVLVF.

The V call is TRBV28, the J call TRBJ2-1; D is uncertain. The CDR3 contains 12 residues. The V and J ends lost 3 bases and 8 bases respectively, with 8 bases between them. Germline V CDR1 and CDR2: MDHEN, SYDVKM. The CDR3 here is CASSFSLYEQFF. CDR3 coding DNA: TGTGCCAGCAGTTTTAGCCTGTATGAGCAGTTCTTC.

For this clone: A junction end diverges from the germline sequence, so it may reflect a read error. This CDR3 is also generated by other DNA sequences in the sample. CDR3: CASSLAETTYEQYF. The CDR3 DNA follows: TGTGCCAGCAGCTTAGCTGAGACTACATACGAGCAGTACTTT. The V and J genes are TRBV11-2 and TRBJ2-7, with a possible D match to TRBD2 (5 bases). Germline loops: CDR1 SGHAT, CDR2 FQNNGV. The CDR3 spans 14 residues.

The chain is built from TRBV11-3 and TRBJ2-3, with D perhaps matching TRBD2 (6 bases). With 5 bases removed from V and 0 bases from J, the gap between germline ends came to 12 bases. This CDR3 is 15 amino acids long. Germline V gives CDR1 SGHNT, CDR2 YENEEA. DNA for the CDR3: TGTGCCAGCAGCCCGCGGGATACTAGCACAGATACGCAGTATTTT. This sequence encodes CASSPRDTSTDTQYF.